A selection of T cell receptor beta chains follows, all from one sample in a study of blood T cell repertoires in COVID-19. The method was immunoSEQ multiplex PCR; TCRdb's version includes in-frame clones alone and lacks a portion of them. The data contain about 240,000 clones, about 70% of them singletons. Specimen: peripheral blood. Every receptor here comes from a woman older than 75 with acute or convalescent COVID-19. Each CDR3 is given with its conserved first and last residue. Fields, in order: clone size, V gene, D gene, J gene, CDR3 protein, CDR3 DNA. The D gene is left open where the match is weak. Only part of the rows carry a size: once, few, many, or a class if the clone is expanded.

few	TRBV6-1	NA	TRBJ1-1	CASSEAGFGFTEAFF	TGTGCCAGCAGTGAAGCCGGGTTCGGGTTCACTGAAGCTTTCTTT
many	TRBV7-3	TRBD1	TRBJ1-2	CASSLAGTGLGYTF	TGTGCCAGCAGCTTAGCTGGGACAGGGCTCGGCTACACCTTC
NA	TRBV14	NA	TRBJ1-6	CASSQVAGVSALHF	TGTGCCAGCAGCCAAGTGGCCGGGGTTTCGGCCCTCCACTTT
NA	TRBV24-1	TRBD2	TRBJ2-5	CATASGGDETQYF	TGTGCCACCGCGTCTGGGGGGGACGAGACCCAGTACTTC
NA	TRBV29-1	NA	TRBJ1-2	CSVEKRLYGYTF	TGCAGCGTTGAAAAGCGGCTTTATGGCTACACCTTC
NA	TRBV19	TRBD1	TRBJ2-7	CASSPQGTGYEQYF	TGTGCCAGTAGCCCACAGGGGACGGGTTACGAGCAGTACTTC
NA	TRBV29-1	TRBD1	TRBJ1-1	CSVEGQGLREAFF	TGCAGCGTTGAAGGACAGGGGCTTAGGGAAGCTTTCTTT
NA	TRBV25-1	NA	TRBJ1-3	CASSQGAGNTIYF	TGTGCCAGCAGCCAAGGGGCTGGAAACACCATATATTTT
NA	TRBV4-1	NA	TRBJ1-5	CASSQEVRTDNQPQHF	TGCGCCAGCAGCCAAGAGGTTCGGACAGACAATCAGCCCCAGCATTTT
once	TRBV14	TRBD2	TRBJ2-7	CASSQEGLAVYEQYF	TGTGCCAGCAGCCAGGAAGGACTAGCAGTCTACGAGCAGTACTTC
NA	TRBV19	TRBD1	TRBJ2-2	CASRRDRNTGELFF	TGTGCCAGCCGCCGGGACAGAAACACCGGGGAGCTGTTTTTT
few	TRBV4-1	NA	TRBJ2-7	CASSQEFSQGYEQYF	TGCGCCAGCAGCCAAGAGTTTTCACAGGGATACGAGCAGTACTTC
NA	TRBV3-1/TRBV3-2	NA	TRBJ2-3	CASSQGGGADTQYF	TGTGCCAGCAGCCAAGGGGGCGGCGCAGATACGCAGTATTTT
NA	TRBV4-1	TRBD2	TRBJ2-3	CASSQEPVGLAGRRDTQYF	TGCGCCAGCAGCCAAGAACCGGTCGGACTAGCGGGTCGTAGGGATACGCAGTATTTT
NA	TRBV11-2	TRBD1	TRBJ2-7	CASSPPGQPREQYF	TGTGCCAGCAGCCCTCCGGGACAGCCTCGTGAGCAGTACTTC
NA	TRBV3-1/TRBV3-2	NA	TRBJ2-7	CASSQDRLGLYF	TGTGCCAGCAGCCAAGATCGACTAGGTTTGTACTTC
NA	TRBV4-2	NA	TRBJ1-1	CASSLTENTEAFF	TGTGCCAGCAGCCTGACAGAGAACACTGAAGCTTTCTTT
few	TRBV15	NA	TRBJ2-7	CATSRDGQGEQYF	TGTGCCACCAGCAGAGACGGACAAGGAGAGCAGTACTTC
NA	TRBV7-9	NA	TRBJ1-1	CASSKGLVNTEAFF	TGTGCCAGCAGCAAGGGGCTCGTGAACACTGAAGCTTTCTTT
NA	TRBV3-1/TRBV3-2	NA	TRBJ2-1	CASSQIRGFSYNEQFF	TGTGCCAGCAGCCAAATACGGGGGTTCTCCTACAATGAGCAGTTCTTC
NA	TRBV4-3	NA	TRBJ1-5	CASSQDLGAGSNQPQHF	TGCGCCAGCAGCCAAGACCTCGGAGCGGGTAGCAATCAGCCCCAGCATTTT
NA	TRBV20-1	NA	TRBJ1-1	CRSNRNTEAFF	TGCAGGAGTAACAGGAACACTGAAGCTTTCTTT
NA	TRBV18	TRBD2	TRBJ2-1	CASSPPSGEQFF	TGTGCCAGCTCACCGCCTAGCGGAGAGCAGTTCTTC
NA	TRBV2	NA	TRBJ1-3	CASSESWSGRHTIYF	TGTGCCAGCAGTGAAAGTTGGTCAGGTCGGCACACCATATATTTT
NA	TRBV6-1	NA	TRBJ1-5	CASSERGGGGQPQHF	TGTGCCAGCAGTGAAAGAGGAGGCGGGGGTCAGCCCCAGCATTTT
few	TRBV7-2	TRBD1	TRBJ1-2	CASSFSGTGEGYTF	TGTGCCAGCAGCTTTTCCGGGACAGGGGAAGGCTACACCTTC
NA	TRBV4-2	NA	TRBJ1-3	CASSPTVAGNTIYF	TGTGCCAGCAGTCCTACGGTGGCTGGAAACACCATATATTTT
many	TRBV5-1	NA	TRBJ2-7	CASSDSDRSEQYF	TGCGCCAGCAGCGATTCGGACAGATCCGAGCAGTACTTC
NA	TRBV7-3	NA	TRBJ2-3	CASLGRRYTDTQYF	TGTGCCAGCCTTGGGAGGCGTTACACAGATACGCAGTATTTT
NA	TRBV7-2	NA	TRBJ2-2	CASTQDSFGGELFF	TGTGCCAGCACCCAGGACAGTTTTGGCGGGGAGCTGTTTTTT
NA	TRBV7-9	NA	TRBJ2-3	CASGRESTDTQYF	TGTGCCAGCGGTAGGGAGAGCACAGATACGCAGTATTTT
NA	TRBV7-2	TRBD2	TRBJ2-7	CASSLAHGTSASSYEQYF	TGTGCCAGCAGCTTAGCTCACGGGACTAGCGCATCCTCCTACGAGCAGTACTTC
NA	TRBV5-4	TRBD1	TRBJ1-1	CASSLAGGFTEAFF	TGTGCCAGCAGCTTAGCAGGGGGATTCACTGAAGCTTTCTTT
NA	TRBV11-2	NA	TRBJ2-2	CASSPRLGGGELFF	TGTGCCAGCAGCCCGAGACTGGGTGGGGGGGAGCTGTTTTTT
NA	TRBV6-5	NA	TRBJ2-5	CASRRAYQETQYF	TGTGCCAGCCGCAGGGCCTACCAAGAGACCCAGTACTTC
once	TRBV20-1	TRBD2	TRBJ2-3	CSASTTSGSTDTQYF	TGCAGTGCTAGTACCACTAGCGGAAGCACAGATACGCAGTATTTT
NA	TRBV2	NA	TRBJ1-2	CASTPQRTANYGYTF	TGTGCCAGCACCCCTCAAAGGACAGCTAACTATGGCTACACCTTC
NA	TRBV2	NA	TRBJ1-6	CASRGAGNNSPLHF	TGTGCCAGCAGGGGCGCGGGGAATAATTCACCCCTCCACTTT
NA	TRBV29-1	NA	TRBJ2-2	CSVVGTKNTGELFF	TGCAGCGTTGTCGGGACAAAAAACACCGGGGAGCTGTTTTTT
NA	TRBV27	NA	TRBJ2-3	CASSLSRWRQVTDTQYF	TGTGCCAGCAGTTTATCGAGATGGAGGCAAGTCACAGATACGCAGTATTTT
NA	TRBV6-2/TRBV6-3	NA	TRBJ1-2	CASSSSGLGEAGYTF	TGTGCCAGCAGTTCCTCCGGGCTCGGGGAGGCCGGCTACACCTTC
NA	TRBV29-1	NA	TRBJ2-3	CSVTGGDGSTDTQYF	TGCAGCGTCACCGGCGGGGACGGCAGCACAGATACGCAGTATTTT
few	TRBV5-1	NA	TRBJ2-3	CASSLDGDDTQYF	TGCGCCAGCAGCTTGGACGGAGATGATACGCAGTATTTT
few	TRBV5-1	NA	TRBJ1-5	CASSLATGLNQPQHF	TGCGCCAGCAGCTTGGCTACAGGCCTTAATCAGCCCCAGCATTTT
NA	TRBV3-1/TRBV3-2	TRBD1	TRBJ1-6	CASSPRDRGVNSPLHF	TGTGCCAGCAGCCCCCGGGACAGGGGGGTGAATTCACCCCTCCACTTT
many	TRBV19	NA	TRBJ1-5	CASSMRQVLEGNQPQHF	TGTGCCAGTAGTATGCGACAGGTCTTGGAGGGCAATCAGCCCCAGCATTTT
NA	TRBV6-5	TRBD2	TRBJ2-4	CASGASGGLGNIQYF	TGTGCCAGCGGGGCTAGCGGGGGGTTGGGGAACATTCAGTACTTC
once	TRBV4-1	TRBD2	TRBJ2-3	CASSQVAPGLVQATDTQYF	TGCGCCAGCAGCCAAGTAGCTCCGGGACTAGTGCAAGCAACAGATACGCAGTATTTT